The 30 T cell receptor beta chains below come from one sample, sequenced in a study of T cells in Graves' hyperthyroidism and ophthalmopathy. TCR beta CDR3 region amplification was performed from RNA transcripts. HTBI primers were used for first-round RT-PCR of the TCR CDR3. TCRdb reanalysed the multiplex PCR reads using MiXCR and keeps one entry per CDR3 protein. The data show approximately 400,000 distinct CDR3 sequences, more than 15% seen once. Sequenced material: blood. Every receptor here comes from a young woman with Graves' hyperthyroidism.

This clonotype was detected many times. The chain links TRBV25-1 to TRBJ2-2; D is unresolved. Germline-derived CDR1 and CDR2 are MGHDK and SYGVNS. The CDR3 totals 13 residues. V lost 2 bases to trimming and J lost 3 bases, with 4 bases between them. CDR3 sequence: CASSEQHTGELFF. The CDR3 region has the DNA TGTGCCAGCAGTGAACAACACACCGGGGAGCTGTTTTTT.

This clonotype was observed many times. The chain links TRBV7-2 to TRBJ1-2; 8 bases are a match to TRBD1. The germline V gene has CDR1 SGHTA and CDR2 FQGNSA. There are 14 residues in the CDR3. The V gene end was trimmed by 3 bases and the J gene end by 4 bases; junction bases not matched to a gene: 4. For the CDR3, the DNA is TGTGCCAGCAGCTTGGACAGGGCAGCCTATGGCTACACCTTC. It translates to CASSLDRAAYGYTF.

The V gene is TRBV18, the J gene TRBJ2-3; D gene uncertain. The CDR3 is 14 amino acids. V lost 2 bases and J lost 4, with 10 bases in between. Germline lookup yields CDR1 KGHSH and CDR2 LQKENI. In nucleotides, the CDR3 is TGTGCCAGCTCACCAGTCCTGACCGCAGATACGCAGTATTTT. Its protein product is CASSPVLTADTQYF.

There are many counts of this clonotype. The CDR3 sequence is CASTASGARGTYEQYF. DNA for the CDR3: TGTGCCAGCACGGCTAGCGGGGCCAGGGGGACCTACGAGCAGTACTTC. The chain recombines TRBV28 with TRBJ2-7; 9 nucleotides line up with TRBD2. Germline trimming cut 7 bases from V and 2 bases from J; bases unmatched to any gene: 12. CDR3 length: 16 amino acids. Germline CDR1 MDHEN, CDR2 SYDVKM.

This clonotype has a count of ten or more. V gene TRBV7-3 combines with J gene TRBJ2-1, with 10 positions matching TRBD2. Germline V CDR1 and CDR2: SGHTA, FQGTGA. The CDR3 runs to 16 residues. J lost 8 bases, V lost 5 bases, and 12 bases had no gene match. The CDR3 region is CASSPQASGRWDEQFF. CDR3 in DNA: TGTGCCAGCAGCCCCCAGGCTAGCGGGAGATGGGATGAGCAGTTCTTC.

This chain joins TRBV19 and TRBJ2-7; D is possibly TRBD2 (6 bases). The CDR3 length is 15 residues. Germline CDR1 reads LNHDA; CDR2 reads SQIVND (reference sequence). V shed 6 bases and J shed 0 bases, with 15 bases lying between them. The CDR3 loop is CASRDSLGSSYEQYF. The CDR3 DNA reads TGTGCCAGTAGGGACTCCCTCGGGAGCTCCTACGAGCAGTACTTC.

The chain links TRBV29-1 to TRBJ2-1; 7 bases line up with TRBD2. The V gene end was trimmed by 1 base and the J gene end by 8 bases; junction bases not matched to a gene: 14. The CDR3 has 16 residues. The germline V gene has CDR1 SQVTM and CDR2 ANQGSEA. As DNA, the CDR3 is TGCAGCGTTGAAGCTTCGGGGACTAATGAGGTCCATGAGCAGTTCTTC. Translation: CSVEASGTNEVHEQFF.

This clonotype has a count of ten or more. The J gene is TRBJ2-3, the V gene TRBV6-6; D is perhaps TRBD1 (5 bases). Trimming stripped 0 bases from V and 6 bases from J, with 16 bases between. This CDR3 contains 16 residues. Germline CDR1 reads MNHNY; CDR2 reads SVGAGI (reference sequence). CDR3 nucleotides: TGTGCCAGCAGTTACTCTCCGCAGGGCCAGGCCGATACGCAGTATTTT. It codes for CASSYSPQGQADTQYF.

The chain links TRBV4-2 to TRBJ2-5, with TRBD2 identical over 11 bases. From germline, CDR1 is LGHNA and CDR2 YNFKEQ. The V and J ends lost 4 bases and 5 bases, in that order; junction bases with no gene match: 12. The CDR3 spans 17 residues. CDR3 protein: CASSLGGRSGGAETQYF. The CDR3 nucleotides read TGTGCCAGCAGCCTCGGGGGGCGTAGCGGGGGGGCGGAGACCCAGTACTTC.

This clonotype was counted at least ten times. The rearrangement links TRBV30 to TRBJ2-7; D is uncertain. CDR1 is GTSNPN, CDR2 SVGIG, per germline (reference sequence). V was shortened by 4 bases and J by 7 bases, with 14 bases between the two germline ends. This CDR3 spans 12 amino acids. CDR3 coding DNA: TGTGCCTGGATGGATGCGGCGCGGGAGCAGTACTTC. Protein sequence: CAWMDAAREQYF.

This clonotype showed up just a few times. The CDR3 reads CASSPPDQGAGANVLTF. CDR3 nucleotide sequence: TGTGCCAGCAGTCCGCCAGATCAGGGGGCTGGGGCCAACGTCCTGACTTTC. The chain has TRBV12-3 or TRBV12-4 and TRBJ2-6, with TRBD1 matching over 7 bases. The CDR3 loop spans 17 amino acids. Trimming cost V 5 bases and J 2 bases; bases outside gene matches: 9.

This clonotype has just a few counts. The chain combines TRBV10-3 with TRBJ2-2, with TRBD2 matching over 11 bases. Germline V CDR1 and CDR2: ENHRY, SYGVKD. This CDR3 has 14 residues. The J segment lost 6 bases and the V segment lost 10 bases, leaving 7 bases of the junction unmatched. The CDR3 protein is CATKPGLAAGELFF. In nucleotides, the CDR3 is TGTGCCACGAAACCGGGACTAGCGGCCGGGGAGCTGTTTTTT.

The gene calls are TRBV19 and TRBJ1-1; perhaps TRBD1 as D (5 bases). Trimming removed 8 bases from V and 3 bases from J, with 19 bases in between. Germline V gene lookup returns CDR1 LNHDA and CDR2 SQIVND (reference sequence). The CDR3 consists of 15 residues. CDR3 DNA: TGTGCCAGTGGTACTGTCGCCAGGGCCCACACTGAAGCTTTCTTT. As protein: CASGTVARAHTEAFF.

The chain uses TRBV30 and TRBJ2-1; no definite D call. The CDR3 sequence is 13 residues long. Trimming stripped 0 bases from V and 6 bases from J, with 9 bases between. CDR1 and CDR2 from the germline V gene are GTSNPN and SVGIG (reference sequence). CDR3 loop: CAWSVSHSNEQFF. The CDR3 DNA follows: TGTGCCTGGAGTGTCTCGCATTCCAATGAGCAGTTCTTC.

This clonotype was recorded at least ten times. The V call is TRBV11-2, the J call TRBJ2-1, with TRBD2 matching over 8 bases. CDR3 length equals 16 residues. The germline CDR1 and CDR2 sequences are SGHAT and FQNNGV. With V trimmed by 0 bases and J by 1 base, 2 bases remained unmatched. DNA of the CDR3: TGTGCCAGCAGCTTAGATCAGCGGGAGTCCTACAATGAGCAGTTCTTC. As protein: CASSLDQRESYNEQFF.

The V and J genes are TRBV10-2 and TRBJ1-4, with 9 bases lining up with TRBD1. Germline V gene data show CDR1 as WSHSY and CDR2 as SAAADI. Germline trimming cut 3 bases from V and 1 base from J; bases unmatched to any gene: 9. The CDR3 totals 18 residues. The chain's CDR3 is CASSEGWGQGETNEKLFF. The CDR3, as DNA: TGCGCCAGCAGTGAAGGTTGGGGACAGGGAGAAACTAATGAAAAACTGTTTTTT.

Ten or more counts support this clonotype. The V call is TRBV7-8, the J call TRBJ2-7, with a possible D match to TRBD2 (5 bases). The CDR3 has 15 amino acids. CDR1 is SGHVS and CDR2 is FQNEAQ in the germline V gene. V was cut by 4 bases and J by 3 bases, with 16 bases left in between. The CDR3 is CASSYRTGRGYEQYF. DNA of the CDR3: TGTGCCAGCAGCTACCGGACTGGCCGGGGCTACGAGCAGTACTTC.

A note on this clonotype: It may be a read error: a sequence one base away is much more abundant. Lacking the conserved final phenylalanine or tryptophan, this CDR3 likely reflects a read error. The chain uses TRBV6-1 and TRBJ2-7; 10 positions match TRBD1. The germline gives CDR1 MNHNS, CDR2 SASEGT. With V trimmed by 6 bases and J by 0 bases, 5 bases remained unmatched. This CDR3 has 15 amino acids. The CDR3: CASSETGGLSYEQYS. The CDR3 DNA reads TGTGCCAGCAGCGAGACAGGGGGCCTCTCCTACGAGCAGTACTCC.

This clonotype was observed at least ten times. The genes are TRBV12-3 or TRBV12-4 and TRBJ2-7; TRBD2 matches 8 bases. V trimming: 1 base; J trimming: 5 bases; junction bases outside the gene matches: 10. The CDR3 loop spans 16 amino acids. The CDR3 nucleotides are TGTGCCAGCAGTTTAGGGCTGAGGGGACTAGATAACGAGCAGTACTTC. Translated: CASSLGLRGLDNEQYF.

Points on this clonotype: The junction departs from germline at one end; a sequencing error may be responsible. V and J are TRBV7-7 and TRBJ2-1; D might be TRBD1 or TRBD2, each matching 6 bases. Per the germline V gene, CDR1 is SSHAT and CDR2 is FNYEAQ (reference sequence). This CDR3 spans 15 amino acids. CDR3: CASSLGGTPNNEQFF. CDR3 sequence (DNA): TGTGCTAGCAGCTTAGGGGGGACACCGAACAATGAGCAGTTCTTC.

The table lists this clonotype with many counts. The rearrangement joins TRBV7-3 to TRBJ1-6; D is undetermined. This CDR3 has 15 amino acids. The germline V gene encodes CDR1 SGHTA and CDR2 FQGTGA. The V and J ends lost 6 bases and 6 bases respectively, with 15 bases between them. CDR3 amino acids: CASSSQAGSNSPLHF. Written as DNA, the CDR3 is TGTGCCAGCAGTTCCCAGGCGGGTAGTAATTCACCCCTCCACTTT.

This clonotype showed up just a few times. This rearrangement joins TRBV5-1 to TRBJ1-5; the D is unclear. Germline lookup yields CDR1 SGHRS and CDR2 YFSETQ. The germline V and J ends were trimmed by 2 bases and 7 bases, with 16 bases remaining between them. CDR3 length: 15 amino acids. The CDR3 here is CASSFLEGEGQPQHF. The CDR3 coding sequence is TGCGCCAGCAGCTTTCTAGAGGGAGAGGGCCAGCCCCAGCATTTT.

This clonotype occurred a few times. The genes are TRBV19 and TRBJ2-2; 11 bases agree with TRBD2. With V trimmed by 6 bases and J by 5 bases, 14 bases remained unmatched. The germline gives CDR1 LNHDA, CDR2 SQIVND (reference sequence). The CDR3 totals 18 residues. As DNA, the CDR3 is TGTGCCAGTAGGTTAGCGGGAGGGCCAATAAAGAGGACCGGGGAGCTGTTTTTT. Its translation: CASRLAGGPIKRTGELFF. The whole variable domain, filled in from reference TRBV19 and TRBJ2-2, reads DGGITQSPKYLFRKEGQNVTLSCEQNLNHDAMYWYRQDPGQGLRLIYYSQIVNDFQKGDIAEGYSVSREKKESFPLTVTSAQKNPTAFYLCASRLAGGPIKRTGELFFGEGSRLTVL.

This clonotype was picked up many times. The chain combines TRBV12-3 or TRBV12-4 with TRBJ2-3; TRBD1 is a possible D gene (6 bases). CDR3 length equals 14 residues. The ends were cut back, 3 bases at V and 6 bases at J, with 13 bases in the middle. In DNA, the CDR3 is TGTGCCAGCAGTTTTTCGGGAAGGGGGGATACGCAGTATTTT. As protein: CASSFSGRGDTQYF.

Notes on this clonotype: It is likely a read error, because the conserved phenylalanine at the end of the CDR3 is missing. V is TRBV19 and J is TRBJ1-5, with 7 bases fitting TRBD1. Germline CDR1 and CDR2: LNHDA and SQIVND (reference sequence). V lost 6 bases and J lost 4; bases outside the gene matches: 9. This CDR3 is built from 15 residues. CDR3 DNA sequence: TGTGCCAGTAGGCCCAGGGGGAAGGGGAATCAGCCCCAGCATCTT. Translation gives CASRPRGKGNQPQHL.

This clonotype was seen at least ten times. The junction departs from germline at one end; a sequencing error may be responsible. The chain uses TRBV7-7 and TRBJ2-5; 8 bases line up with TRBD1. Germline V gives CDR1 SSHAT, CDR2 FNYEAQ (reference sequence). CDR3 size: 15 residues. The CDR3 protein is CASSSRTGREETQYF. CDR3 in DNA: TGTGCTAGCAGCTCCCGGACAGGGCGGGAAGAGACCCAGTACTTC. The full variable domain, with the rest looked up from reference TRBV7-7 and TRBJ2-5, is GAGVSQSPRYKVTKRGQDVTLRCDPISSHATLYWYQQALGQGPEFLTYFNYEAQPDKSGLPSDRFSAERPEGSISTLTIQRTEQRDSAMYRCASSSRTGREETQYFGPGTRLLVL.

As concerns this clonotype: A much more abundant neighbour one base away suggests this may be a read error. In DNA, the CDR3 is TGTGCCAGCAACCAAGTTCCCGATACGCAGTATTTT. It translates to CASNQVPDTQYF. The chain joins TRBV3-1 to TRBJ2-3; D is uncertain. The germline gives CDR1 LGHDT, CDR2 YNNKEL (reference sequence). CDR3 length equals 12 residues.

The CDR3 sequence is CASSTGTTVVETQYF. CDR3 DNA sequence: TGTGCCAGCAGCACCGGGACTACCGTTGTGGAGACCCAGTACTTC. The genes are TRBV7-2 and TRBJ2-5; 7 bases map to TRBD2. The CDR3 has 15 residues. Trimming removed 5 bases from V and 5 bases from J; junction bases left unmatched: 11. Germline CDR1 and CDR2: SGHTA and FQGNSA.

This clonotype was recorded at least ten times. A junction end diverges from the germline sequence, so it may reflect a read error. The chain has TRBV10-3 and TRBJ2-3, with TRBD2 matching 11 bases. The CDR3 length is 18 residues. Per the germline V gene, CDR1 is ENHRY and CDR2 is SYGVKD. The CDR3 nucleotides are TGTGCCATCGGTGACAGTGGGCTCAGACTAGCGGGATCAGATACGCAGTATTTT. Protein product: CAIGDSGLRLAGSDTQYF.

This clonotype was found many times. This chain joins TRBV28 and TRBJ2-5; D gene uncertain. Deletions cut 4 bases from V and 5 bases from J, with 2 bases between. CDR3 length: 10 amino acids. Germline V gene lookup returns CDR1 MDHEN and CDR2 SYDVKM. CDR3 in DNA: TGTGCCAGCAGTTCCGAGACCCAGTACTTC. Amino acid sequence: CASSSETQYF. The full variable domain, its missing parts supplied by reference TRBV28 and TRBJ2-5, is DVKVTQSSRYLVKRTGEKVFLECVQDMDHENMFWYRQDPGLGLRLIYFSYDVKMKEKGDIPEGYSVSREKKERFSLILESASTNQTSMYLCASSSETQYFGPGTRLLVL.